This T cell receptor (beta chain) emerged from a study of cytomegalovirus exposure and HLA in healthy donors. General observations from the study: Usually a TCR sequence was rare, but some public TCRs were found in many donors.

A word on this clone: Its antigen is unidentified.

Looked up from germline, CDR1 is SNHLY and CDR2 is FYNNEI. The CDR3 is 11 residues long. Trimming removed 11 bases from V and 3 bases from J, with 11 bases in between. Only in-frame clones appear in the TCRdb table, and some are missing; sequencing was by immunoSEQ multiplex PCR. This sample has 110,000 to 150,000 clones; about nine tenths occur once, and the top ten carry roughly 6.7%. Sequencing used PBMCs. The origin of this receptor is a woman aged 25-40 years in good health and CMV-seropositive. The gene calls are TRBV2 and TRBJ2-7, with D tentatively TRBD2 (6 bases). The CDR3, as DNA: TGTGCCGGGGGACTGGGCTACGAGCAGTACTTC. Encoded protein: CAGGLGYEQYF.